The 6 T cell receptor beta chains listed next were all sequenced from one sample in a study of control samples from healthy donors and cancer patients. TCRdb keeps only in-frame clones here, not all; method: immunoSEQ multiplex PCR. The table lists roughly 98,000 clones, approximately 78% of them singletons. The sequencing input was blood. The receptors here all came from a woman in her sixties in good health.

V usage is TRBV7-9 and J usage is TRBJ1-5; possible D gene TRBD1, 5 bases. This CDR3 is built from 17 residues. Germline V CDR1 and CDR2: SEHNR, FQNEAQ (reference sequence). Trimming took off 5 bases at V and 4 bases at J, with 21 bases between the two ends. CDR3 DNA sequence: TGTGCCAGCAGCCCCGGCCCCGGGGGTGGGACTAATCAGCCCCAGCATTTT. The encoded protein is CASSPGPGGGTNQPQHF.

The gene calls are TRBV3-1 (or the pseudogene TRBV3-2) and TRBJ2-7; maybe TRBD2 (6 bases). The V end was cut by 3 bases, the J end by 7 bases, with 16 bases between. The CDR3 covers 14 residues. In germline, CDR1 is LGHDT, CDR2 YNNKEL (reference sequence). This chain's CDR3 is CASSQGGPLGEQYF. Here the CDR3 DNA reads TGTGCCAGCAGCCAGGGGGGACCCTTGGGTGAGCAGTACTTC.

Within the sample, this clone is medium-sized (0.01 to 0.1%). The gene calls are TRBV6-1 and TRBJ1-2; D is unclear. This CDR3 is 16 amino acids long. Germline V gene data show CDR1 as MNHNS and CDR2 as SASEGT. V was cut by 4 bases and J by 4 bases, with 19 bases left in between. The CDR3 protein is CASSVQTASGPYGYTF. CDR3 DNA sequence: TGTGCCAGCAGTGTACAGACGGCCAGCGGACCCTATGGCTACACCTTC.

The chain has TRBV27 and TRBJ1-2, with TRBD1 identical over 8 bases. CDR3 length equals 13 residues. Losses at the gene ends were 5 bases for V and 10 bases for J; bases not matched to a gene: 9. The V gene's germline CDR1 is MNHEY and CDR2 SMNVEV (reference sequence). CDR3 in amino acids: CASSEQGVKFYTF. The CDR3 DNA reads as TGTGCCAGCAGTGAACAGGGGGTAAAGTTCTACACCTTC.

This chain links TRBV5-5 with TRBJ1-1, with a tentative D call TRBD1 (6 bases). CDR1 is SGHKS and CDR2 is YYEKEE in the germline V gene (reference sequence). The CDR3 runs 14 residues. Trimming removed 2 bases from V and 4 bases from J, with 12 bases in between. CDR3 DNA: TGTGCCAGCAGCTTTTCAGGGGTAACCACTGAAGCTTTCTTT. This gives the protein CASSFSGVTTEAFF.

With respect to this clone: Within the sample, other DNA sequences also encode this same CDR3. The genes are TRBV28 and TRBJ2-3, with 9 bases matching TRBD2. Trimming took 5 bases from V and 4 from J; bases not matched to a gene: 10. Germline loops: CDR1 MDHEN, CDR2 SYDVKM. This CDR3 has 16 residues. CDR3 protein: CASSGGGGSWADTQYF. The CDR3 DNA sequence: TGTGCCAGCAGTGGCGGGGGGGGGAGCTGGGCAGATACGCAGTATTTT.